This T cell receptor (beta chain) was captured in a study of T cell responses to AZD1222 COVID-19 vaccine. General observations from the study: Baseline serology detected seropositivity in only a handful of AZD1222 recipients. Dominant at 160-218 and 743-854, vaccine-associated CD4 TCRs also spanned spike.

Comment on this clone: Its antigen is unidentified.

Libraries were prepared by immunoSEQ multiplex PCR; TCRdb keeps only in-frame clonotypes and omits some of them. The sample has over 95,000 clones, approximately 90% seen once. Between the trimmed V and J ends, which lost 7 bases and 3 bases, there was a span of 13 bases. The CDR3 is 14 amino acids. CDR1 is LNHDA and CDR2 is SQIVND in the germline V gene (reference sequence). The sample was peripheral blood, taken on day 0 of AZD1222 vaccination. The V gene is TRBV19, the J gene TRBJ1-5; no clear D gene. This sequence originates from an adult in good health. CDR3 sequence: CASTERSLNQPQHF. Here the CDR3 DNA reads TGTGCCAGTACCGAGAGAAGTCTCAATCAGCCCCAGCATTTT. The full variable domain, rest sourced from reference TRBV19 and TRBJ1-5, is DGGITQSPKYLFRKEGQNVTLSCEQNLNHDAMYWYRQDPGQGLRLIYYSQIVNDFQKGDIAEGYSVSREKKESFPLTVTSAQKNPTAFYLCASTERSLNQPQHFGDGTRLSIL.